Listed here are 19 T cell receptor beta chains from one sample, sequenced in a study of T-cell reconstitution after alpha-beta-depleted transplantation in children. Preparation of the TCRbeta library involved a method that used unique molecular identifiers. MiXCR, run by TCRdb on the PCR reads, gives a single entry per CDR3 protein. This sample has 600,000 to 700,000 distinct CDR3 sequences, with around 16% found just once. The sample in question was PBMCs from the stem cell graft donor, obtained from the stem cell graft. The receptors shown here come from a human donor who donated a stem cell graft to a child with acute myeloid leukemia.

This clonotype was detected ten times or more. V gene TRBV20-1 combines with J gene TRBJ2-5, with D unclear. Per the germline V gene, CDR1 is DFQATT and CDR2 is SNEGSKA (reference sequence). Trimming took off 0 bases at V and 4 bases at J, with 3 bases between the two ends. This CDR3 has 11 residues. DNA of the CDR3: TGCAGTGCTAGAGAAGTAGAGACCCAGTACTTC. It yields the protein CSAREVETQYF.

This clonotype appeared many times. V is TRBV20-1 and J is TRBJ2-5, with 7 bases identical to TRBD1. Germline V gene data show CDR1 as DFQATT and CDR2 as SNEGSKA (reference sequence). Germline trimming cut 5 bases from V and 1 base from J; bases unmatched to any gene: 7. CDR3 length: 14 amino acids. In DNA, the CDR3 is TGCAGTGCTTTAGTGCGGACAGGCCAAGAGACCCAGTACTTC. Translating gives CSALVRTGQETQYF.

About this clonotype itself: A read error is possible here, since a much larger clone lies one base away. J is TRBJ1-1 and V is TRBV10-3; perhaps TRBD1 as D (5 bases). Germline CDR1 reads ENHRY; CDR2 reads SYGVKD. The CDR3 runs 13 residues. DNA for the CDR3: TGTGCCCTCAGTGAGGACCAGGGCACTGAAGCTTTCTTT. As protein: CALSEDQGTEAFF.

This clonotype has more than one count but fewer than ten. V is TRBV7-9 and J is TRBJ1-2, with 8 bases aligning to TRBD1. Losses at the gene ends were 4 bases for V and 6 bases for J; bases not matched to a gene: 13. Germline CDR1 reads SEHNR; CDR2 reads FQNEAQ (reference sequence). This CDR3 is built from 16 residues. The CDR3 spells CASSSEEAGGSDGYTF. The CDR3 coding sequence is TGTGCCAGCAGCTCCGAGGAGGCAGGGGGCTCGGATGGCTACACCTTC.

This clonotype has just a few counts. The chain combines TRBV7-2 with TRBJ2-1; perhaps TRBD1 as D (6 bases). The germline CDR1 and CDR2 sequences are SGHTA and FQGNSA. Deletions cut 1 base from V and 5 bases from J, with 15 bases between. The CDR3 contains 16 residues. CDR3 sequence (DNA): TGTGCCAGCAGCTTAGATTGGACAGACATTAACAATGAGCAGTTCTTC. Its translation: CASSLDWTDINNEQFF.

The chain couples TRBV3-1 to TRBJ2-7; tentatively, D is TRBD1 (5 bases). V gave up 0 bases and J gave up 5 bases, with 8 bases separating them. The V gene's germline CDR1 is LGHDT and CDR2 YNNKEL (reference sequence). The CDR3 contains 13 residues. The CDR3 protein is CASSQDPGHEQYV. The DNA of the CDR3 is TGTGCCAGCAGCCAAGACCCAGGGCACGAGCAGTACGTC.

This clonotype has a count of ten or more. This chain connects TRBV12-3 or TRBV12-4 to TRBJ2-2; 11 bases match TRBD1. After removal of 6 bases from V and 7 bases from J, the junction contained 4 bases not matched to a gene. The CDR3 extends over 14 amino acids. This chain's CDR3 is CASSRTGGGGELFF. The CDR3 DNA follows: TGTGCCAGCAGCCGGACAGGGGGCGGCGGGGAGCTGTTTTTT.

V is TRBV28 and J is TRBJ1-2; 9 bases line up with TRBD1. Germline CDR1 is MDHEN and CDR2 is SYDVKM. This CDR3 comprises 16 residues. Trimming removed 1 base from V and 8 bases from J; junction bases left unmatched: 11. The CDR3 protein is CASSLSRTGGEGGYTF. The DNA of the CDR3 is TGTGCCAGCAGTTTATCCAGAACAGGGGGCGAAGGGGGCTACACCTTC.

The table lists this clonotype with many counts. The rearrangement uses TRBV7-2 and TRBJ1-6; possible D gene TRBD1, 5 bases. The germline V and J ends were trimmed by 2 bases and 8 bases, with 13 bases remaining between them. This CDR3 is built from 15 residues. The V gene's germline CDR1 is SGHTA and CDR2 FQGNSA. The CDR3 DNA is TGTGCCAGCAGCTTACCAGGGTGGACCGATTCACCCCTCCACTTT. As protein: CASSLPGWTDSPLHF.

The chain couples TRBV5-1 to TRBJ2-7, with TRBD2 as a possible D gene (6 bases). V was cut by 4 bases and J by 0 bases, with 14 bases left in between. The CDR3 totals 15 residues. The germline V gene encodes CDR1 SGHRS and CDR2 YFSETQ. CDR3 sequence (DNA): TGCGCCAGCAGCCCGTTGATGGGGGGCTCCTACGAGCAGTACTTC. It is translated as CASSPLMGGSYEQYF.

There are many counts of this clonotype. The chain's CDR3 is CASSDRAGHEQYV. In DNA, the CDR3 is TGTGCCAGCAGCGACAGGGCCGGCCACGAGCAGTACGTC. V is TRBV7-2 and J is TRBJ2-7; 7 bases are a match to TRBD1. Germline assignment: CDR1 SGHTA and CDR2 FQGNSA. The length of the CDR3 is 13 residues. Trimming removed 5 bases from V and 5 bases from J; junction bases left unmatched: 6.

This clonotype was seen only a few times. The chain links TRBV12-3 or TRBV12-4 to TRBJ2-5; the D gene is possibly TRBD2 (6 bases). Trimming cost V 5 bases and J 1 base, with 14 bases left between them. This CDR3 region has 15 residues. The CDR3 protein is CASSPTSSAQETQYF. The CDR3 DNA follows: TGTGCCAGCAGTCCCACTAGCAGTGCCCAAGAGACCCAGTACTTC.

There are many counts of this clonotype. This chain joins TRBV20-1 and TRBJ2-2, with a tentative D call TRBD2 (6 bases). The CDR3 loop spans 16 amino acids. Germline CDR1 DFQATT, CDR2 SNEGSKA (reference sequence). The germline V and J ends were trimmed by 1 base and 2 bases, with 14 bases remaining between them. The DNA of the CDR3 is TGCAGTGCTAGAGGTCGCGGGGCTTCTAACACCGGGGAGCTGTTTTTT. This gives the protein CSARGRGASNTGELFF.

V usage is TRBV21-1 and J usage is TRBJ2-3. TRBV21-1 is labeled a pseudogene. The CDR3 is 14 amino acids. The CDR3 protein is CASSKGCFTDTQYF. The CDR3 coding sequence is TGTGCCAGCAGCAAAGGTTGCTTCACAGATACGCAGTATTTT.

This clonotype was counted many times. V usage is TRBV5-5 and J usage is TRBJ2-5; 10 positions agree with TRBD1. Looked up from germline, CDR1 is SGHKS and CDR2 is YYEKEE (reference sequence). The CDR3 spans 16 residues. The V gene end was trimmed by 0 bases and the J gene end by 5 bases; junction bases not matched to a gene: 7. The CDR3 DNA follows: TGTGCCAGCAGCTTGGCCTTAAGGACAGGGGGGGAGACCCAGTACTTC. As protein: CASSLALRTGGETQYF.

This clonotype was counted many times. The chain is built from TRBV28 and TRBJ1-1; D not resolved. The germline V gene has CDR1 MDHEN and CDR2 SYDVKM. The CDR3 consists of 14 residues. The V end was cut by 2 bases, the J end by 5 bases, with 12 bases between. The CDR3 DNA sequence: TGTGCCAGCAGTTTAACGCCGCGTGGGACTGAAGCTTTCTTT. It specifies CASSLTPRGTEAFF.

V is TRBV7-9 and J is TRBJ1-1; D remains unclear. This CDR3 contains 15 residues. Trimming removed 5 bases from V and 0 bases from J, with 13 bases in between. CDR1 is SEHNR, CDR2 FQNEAQ, per germline (reference sequence). This chain's CDR3 is CASSGPDGMNTEAFF. CDR3 in DNA: TGTGCCAGCAGCGGACCGGACGGCATGAACACTGAAGCTTTCTTT.

At least ten counts were recorded for this clonotype. The chain recombines TRBV13 with TRBJ2-7, with 12 bases matching TRBD2. The germline V gene has CDR1 PRHDT and CDR2 FYEKMQ (reference sequence). V was clipped by 6 bases and J by 3 bases; unmatched bases: 9. The CDR3 spans 16 residues. The CDR3 region has the DNA TGTGCCAGCAGATCCACTAGCGGGGGGTCAAGCTACGAGCAGTACTTC. It encodes CASRSTSGGSSYEQYF.

This clonotype was seen ten or more times. V and J are TRBV5-6 and TRBJ1-6; D remains unclear. V gave up 2 bases and J gave up 10 bases, with 16 bases separating them. This CDR3 is built from 15 residues. Germline CDR1 is SGHDT and CDR2 is YYEEEE. The CDR3 loop is CASSFRQVGGSPLHF. In nucleotides, the CDR3 is TGTGCCAGCAGCTTTCGGCAGGTCGGTGGGTCACCCCTCCACTTT.